These 16 T cell receptor beta chains originate from one sample sequenced in a study of cytomegalovirus exposure and HLA in healthy donors (dated by TCRdb to the late 2010s). Libraries were constructed by the immunoSEQ multiplex PCR assay. The multiplex PCR relied on a mix of 60 forward primers for TCR Vbeta segments and 13 reverse primers for TCR Jbeta segments. The source is immuneACCESS, and TCRdb retained only in-frame sequences with V and J called. Part of the clones is not carried over; for the studies checked, unresolved V genes explain less than half of this, and the remainder is unexplained. For this sample there are nearly 110,000 clones; around 76% appear just once. About 6% of the sample is held by the ten biggest clonotypes. Sequenced material: PBMCs. The receptors were gathered from a woman in her fifties or sixties in good health and CMV-seropositive.

The rearrangement joins TRBV7-2 to TRBJ2-1; possible D gene TRBD2, 7 bases. Trimming cost V 2 bases and J 5 bases, with 16 bases left between them. The CDR3 runs to 16 residues. Germline loops: CDR1 SGHTA, CDR2 FQGNSA. The CDR3 nucleotides are TGTGCCAGCAGCTTAAAGTCCGGGGGGCCGGACAATGAGCAGTTCTTC. It specifies CASSLKSGGPDNEQFF.

The J gene is TRBJ2-3, the V gene TRBV19, with 8 bases fitting TRBD2. CDR1 is LNHDA, CDR2 SQIVND, per germline (reference sequence). V lost 4 bases, J lost 1 base, and 4 bases stayed unmatched. The length of the CDR3 is 15 residues. This CDR3 reads CASSSGGGRTDTQYF. CDR3 in DNA: TGTGCCAGTAGTAGTGGCGGGGGGCGCACAGATACGCAGTATTTT.

The V and J genes are TRBV18 and TRBJ2-7; D is possibly TRBD1 (6 bases). CDR3 length equals 16 residues. The germline V gene has CDR1 KGHSH and CDR2 LQKENI. V lost 0 bases and J 0 bases, leaving 12 bases between the germline ends. The CDR3 region is CASSPPTGWSSYEQYF. The CDR3, as DNA: TGTGCCAGCTCACCACCGACAGGTTGGTCCTCCTACGAGCAGTACTTC.

This chain connects TRBV27 to TRBJ2-3, with 7 bases fitting TRBD1. CDR3 size: 17 residues. V lost 4 bases, J lost 5 bases, and 15 bases stayed unmatched. From germline, CDR1 is MNHEY and CDR2 SMNVEV (reference sequence). The CDR3 coding sequence is TGTGCCAGCAGTTCTCAAACCTGGACAGGTTACCAAGATACGCAGTATTTT. Its translation is CASSSQTWTGYQDTQYF.

V usage is TRBV29-1 and J usage is TRBJ2-1, with 14 bases fitting TRBD2. The junction had 11 bases not matched to a gene; V was cut back by 7 bases and J by 0 bases. The germline CDR1 and CDR2 sequences are SQVTM and ANQGSEA. The CDR3 runs 18 residues. The CDR3 sequence: CSGRGLAGGPSSYNEQFF. The CDR3 coding sequence is TGCAGCGGGAGAGGACTAGCGGGGGGCCCGAGCTCCTACAATGAGCAGTTCTTC.

This chain connects TRBV27 to TRBJ1-4, with 12 bases fitting TRBD1. The CDR3 covers 17 residues. V shed 5 bases and J 11 bases; nucleotides not matched to a gene: 15. The germline CDR1 and CDR2 sequences are MNHEY and SMNVEV (reference sequence). The CDR3 sequence: CASSPPGQGAFERKLFF. As DNA, the CDR3 is TGTGCCAGCAGTCCTCCGGGACAGGGGGCCTTTGAGAGGAAACTGTTTTTT.

The chain has TRBV7-9 and TRBJ2-7, with D perhaps matching TRBD1 (6 bases). Per the germline V gene, CDR1 is SEHNR and CDR2 is FQNEAQ (reference sequence). V was cut by 5 bases and J by 4 bases, with 9 bases left in between. The CDR3 is made up of 12 amino acids. The chain's CDR3 is CASSQQGYEQYF. In DNA form, the CDR3 reads TGTGCCAGCAGCCAACAGGGATACGAGCAGTACTTC.

This clone has just one count. The rearrangement joins TRBV7-6 to TRBJ2-7; a weak D match, TRBD1 (5 bases). Germline loops: CDR1 SGHVS, CDR2 FNYEAQ. This CDR3 comprises 14 residues. Trimming took off 2 bases at V and 7 bases at J, with 15 bases between the two ends. The DNA of the CDR3 is TGTGCCAGCAGCTTAAGGACAACCGACGGGGAGCAGTACTTC. Translated: CASSLRTTDGEQYF.

The V and J genes are TRBV9 and TRBJ2-1, with 12 bases matching TRBD2. Germline loops: CDR1 SGDLS, CDR2 YYNGEE. The ends lost 1 base at V and 1 base at J; junction bases unmatched: 0. The CDR3 is 16 amino acids. The CDR3 DNA follows: TGTGCCAGCAGCGTACTAGCGGGGGGGTCCTACAATGAGCAGTTCTTC. Protein product: CASSVLAGGSYNEQFF. Filled out from reference TRBV9 and TRBJ2-1, the complete variable domain reads DSGVTQTPKHLITATGQRVTLRCSPRSGDLSVYWYQQSLDQGLQFLIQYYNGEERAKGNILERFSAQQFPDLHSELNLSSLELGDSALYFCASSVLAGGSYNEQFFGPGTRLTVL.

V gene TRBV2 combines with J gene TRBJ2-7; tentative D call: TRBD1 (6 bases). V gave up 6 bases and J gave up 3 bases, with 9 bases separating them. The CDR3 loop spans 12 amino acids. Germline V gene lookup returns CDR1 SNHLY and CDR2 FYNNEI. As DNA, the CDR3 is TGTGCCAGCAGAGACAGGCTCTACGAGCAGTACTTC. Its translation is CASRDRLYEQYF.

The chain carries TRBV6-7 and TRBJ1-6; D is perhaps TRBD1 (6 bases). TRBV6-7 is an ORF, with its function uncertain. The V end lost 8 bases, the J end lost 9 bases, and 20 bases lay between the germline ends. The CDR3 is 15 residues long. CDR3 sequence reads: CASGPTGFAISPLHF. The CDR3 coding sequence is TGTGCCAGCGGACCGACAGGTTTCGCAATTTCACCCCTCCACTTT.

A few counts support this clone. V gene TRBV5-1 combines with J gene TRBJ2-2, with 7 bases identical to TRBD1. This CDR3 contains 15 residues. Germline CDR1 SGHRS, CDR2 YFSETQ. After removal of 5 bases from V and 0 bases from J, the junction contained 4 bases not matched to a gene. The CDR3 nucleotides are TGCGCCAGCAGGCCAGGGGGATCGAACACCGGGGAGCTGTTTTTT. This sequence encodes CASRPGGSNTGELFF.

The rearrangement links TRBV29-1 to TRBJ2-7, with unresolved D. The CDR3 length is 14 residues. CDR1 is SQVTM and CDR2 is ANQGSEA in the germline V gene. The V end was cut by 5 bases, the J end by 1 base, with 15 bases between. This CDR3 reads CSVRLWLESYEQYF. The CDR3 DNA reads TGCAGCGTTAGGTTGTGGCTGGAGTCCTACGAGCAGTACTTC.

V usage is TRBV19 and J usage is TRBJ2-3; TRBD2 aligns across 9 bases. The length of the CDR3 is 14 residues. Unmatched junction bases numbered 6, after V lost 7 bases and J lost 4 bases. Germline loops: CDR1 LNHDA, CDR2 SQIVND (reference sequence). This chain's CDR3 is CASTPSGVSDTQYF. In DNA, the CDR3 is TGTGCCAGTACACCTAGCGGGGTGTCAGATACGCAGTATTTT.

The chain has TRBV10-3 and TRBJ2-7; D may be TRBD1 (6 bases). The CDR3 loop spans 14 amino acids. Trimming shortened V by 5 bases and J by 4 bases, and 15 bases separated the two germline ends. Germline CDR1 and CDR2: ENHRY and SYGVKD. The CDR3 DNA reads TGTGCCATCAGTCAATCCGGGACAAATTACGAGCAGTACTTC. Amino acids: CAISQSGTNYEQYF.

V usage is TRBV10-3 and J usage is TRBJ2-5; 10 positions agree with TRBD2. Germline CDR1 ENHRY, CDR2 SYGVKD. V gave up 8 bases and J gave up 2 bases; unmatched junction bases: 5. The CDR3 is made up of 14 amino acids. The CDR3: CAIGIAGGQETQYF. The CDR3 DNA reads as TGTGCCATCGGGATAGCGGGGGGTCAAGAGACCCAGTACTTC.